Listed here are 31 T cell receptor beta chains from one sample, sequenced in a study of blood T cell repertoires in COVID-19. Sequenced by immunoSEQ multiplex PCR; TCRdb stores in-frame clones only, minus some. The sample lists 50,000 to 65,000 clones, around nine tenths occurring once. The sequencing sample was made of peripheral blood. The receptors were sampled from a man between 70 and 80 years old with acute or convalescent COVID-19.

The gene calls are TRBV9 and TRBJ1-1; D might be TRBD1 (5 bases). The CDR3 consists of 15 residues. Trimming removed 4 bases from V and 4 bases from J, with 17 bases in between. Germline CDR1 reads SGDLS; CDR2 reads YYNGEE. The CDR3 spells CASSPRVGDGTEAFF. The CDR3 region has the DNA TGTGCCAGCAGCCCTCGTGTAGGGGATGGCACTGAAGCTTTCTTT.

The chain uses TRBV28 and TRBJ1-2, with D possibly matching TRBD1 (5 bases). Trimming removed 3 bases from V and 2 bases from J, with 7 bases in between. CDR1 is MDHEN and CDR2 is SYDVKM in the germline V gene. This CDR3 has 13 amino acids. The CDR3 region has the DNA TGTGCCAGCAGTTTCCAGGGCAACTATGGCTACACCTTC. Protein: CASSFQGNYGYTF.

The chain is built from TRBV5-5 and TRBJ1-4, with D perhaps TRBD1 (6 bases). Germline V lookup: CDR1 SGHKS, CDR2 YYEKEE (reference sequence). V was shortened by 4 bases and J by 6 bases, with 13 bases between the two germline ends. The CDR3 extends over 14 amino acids. CDR3 sequence: CASSNGQKYEKLFF. The CDR3 DNA follows: TGTGCCAGCAGCAACGGACAGAAATATGAAAAACTGTTTTTT.

This chain links TRBV27 with TRBJ2-2, with 10 bases aligning to TRBD1. Germline V gene sequence: CDR1 MNHEY, CDR2 SMNVEV (reference sequence). The CDR3 covers 16 residues. Trimming cost V 2 bases and J 5 bases; bases outside gene matches: 5. This chain's CDR3 is CASSLLLGQGTGELFF. The CDR3, as DNA: TGTGCCAGCAGTTTACTTTTGGGACAGGGGACCGGGGAGCTGTTTTTT.

The V call is TRBV5-1, the J call TRBJ2-3, with D unclear. Germline V gene sequence: CDR1 SGHRS, CDR2 YFSETQ. The CDR3 covers 15 residues. Between the trimmed V and J ends, which lost 0 bases and 2 bases, there was a span of 10 bases. In DNA, the CDR3 is TGCGCCAGCAGCTTGGAGATCTACCCCACAGATACGCAGTATTTT. It specifies CASSLEIYPTDTQYF. Full variable domain (rest looked up from reference TRBV5-1 and TRBJ2-3): KAGVTQTPRYLIKTRGQQVTLSCSPISGHRSVSWYQQTPGQGLQFLFEYFSETQRNKGNFPGRFSGRQFSNSRSEMNVSTLELGDSALYLCASSLEIYPTDTQYFGPGTRLTVL.

The chain links TRBV29-1 to TRBJ1-2, with a weak D call TRBD1 (5 bases). This CDR3 is built from 11 residues. The germline gives CDR1 SQVTM, CDR2 ANQGSEA. V lost 6 bases and J lost 0, with 5 bases in between. As DNA, the CDR3 is TGCAGCGTAGGGGCTAACTATGGCTACACCTTC. Its protein is CSVGANYGYTF. Full variable domain (remainder filled in from reference TRBV29-1 and TRBJ1-2): SAVISQKPSRDICQRGTSLTIQCQVDSQVTMMFWYRQQPGQSLTLIATANQGSEATYESGFVIDKFPISRPNLTFSTLTVSNMSPEDSSIYLCSVGANYGYTFGSGTRLTVV.

V is TRBV9 and J is TRBJ1-1, with 8 bases aligning to TRBD1. V shed 3 bases and J 5 bases; nucleotides not matched to a gene: 6. CDR3 length equals 14 residues. CDR1 SGDLS and CDR2 YYNGEE come from the germline V gene. This CDR3 is CASSATGGRTEAFF. DNA of the CDR3: TGTGCCAGCAGCGCCACAGGGGGAAGGACTGAAGCTTTCTTT.

The chain couples TRBV6-6 to TRBJ1-4, with D tentatively TRBD1 (5 bases). This CDR3 has 14 amino acids. Germline loops: CDR1 MNHNY, CDR2 SVGAGI (reference sequence). V dropped 0 bases and J dropped 7 bases, with 9 bases sitting between them. The CDR3 reads CASSYSGVREKLFF. CDR3 in DNA: TGTGCCAGCAGTTACTCAGGGGTCCGTGAAAAACTGTTTTTT.

The chain employs TRBV27 and TRBJ1-5; D is perhaps TRBD1 (6 bases). Germline CDR1 and CDR2: MNHEY and SMNVEV (reference sequence). The CDR3 extends over 13 amino acids. Trimming took off 7 bases at V and 5 bases at J, with 12 bases between the two ends. The CDR3 bases are TGTGCCAGCAACGGGACATCTCATCAGCCCCAGCATTTT. Translating gives CASNGTSHQPQHF.

CDR3 sequence (DNA): TGTGCCATTTCAGACAGGGCAGGGCAGCCCCAGCATTTT. Translated: CAISDRAGQPQHF. This chain uses TRBV19 with TRBJ1-5, with 7 bases fitting TRBD1. Looked up from germline, CDR1 is LNHDA and CDR2 is SQIVND (reference sequence). Losses at the gene ends were 10 bases for V and 7 bases for J; bases not matched to a gene: 10. The CDR3 covers 13 residues.

The chain has TRBV7-8 and TRBJ2-3; 7 positions agree with TRBD2. With 3 bases clipped from V and 4 bases from J, the junction kept 7 bases outside the gene matches. The CDR3 runs to 15 residues. Germline CDR1 reads SGHVS; CDR2 reads FQNEAQ. The CDR3 protein is CASSLSGVNADTQYF. CDR3 DNA sequence: TGTGCCAGCAGCTTGAGCGGGGTGAACGCAGATACGCAGTATTTT.

The chain combines TRBV18 with TRBJ1-3; TRBD1 matches at 8 bases. V shed 3 bases and J 5 bases; nucleotides not matched to a gene: 9. This CDR3 is built from 16 residues. The germline gives CDR1 KGHSH, CDR2 LQKENI. CDR3 in amino acids: CASSPPRWTGRNTIYF. The CDR3 coding sequence is TGTGCCAGCTCACCCCCCCGTTGGACAGGGCGAAACACCATATATTTT.

CDR3 DNA sequence: TGTGCCAGCAGCGTAATTGGGGGGGTCACAGATACGCAGTATTTT. It codes for CASSVIGGVTDTQYF. The V call is TRBV9, the J call TRBJ2-3; 7 bases agree with TRBD2. Germline assignment: CDR1 SGDLS and CDR2 YYNGEE. J was trimmed by 2 bases and V by 1 base; bases with no gene match: 4. This CDR3 contains 15 residues. The whole variable domain, filled in from reference TRBV9 and TRBJ2-3, reads DSGVTQTPKHLITATGQRVTLRCSPRSGDLSVYWYQQSLDQGLQFLIQYYNGEERAKGNILERFSAQQFPDLHSELNLSSLELGDSALYFCASSVIGGVTDTQYFGPGTRLTVL.

CDR3 residues: CASSLQGSTEAFF. The CDR3, as DNA: TGCGCCAGCAGCTTGCAGGGGAGCACTGAAGCTTTCTTT. This chain links TRBV5-1 with TRBJ1-1, with D possibly TRBD1 on 6 matching bases. This CDR3 has 13 residues. Trimming removed 1 base from V and 4 bases from J, with 8 bases in between. Germline CDR1 and CDR2: SGHRS and YFSETQ.

This sequence joins TRBV30 and TRBJ2-7; 11 bases are shared with TRBD1. Germline V gene sequence: CDR1 GTSNPN, CDR2 SVGIG (reference sequence). J was trimmed by 6 bases and V by 5 bases; bases with no gene match: 9. The CDR3 length is 14 residues. The CDR3 spells CAWWTGGSLSEQYF. The DNA for the CDR3 is TGTGCCTGGTGGACAGGGGGCTCTCTGTCCGAGCAGTACTTC.

The V call is TRBV4-3, the J call TRBJ1-1; D is possibly TRBD1 (6 bases). The CDR3 contains 15 residues. The germline V gene encodes CDR1 LGHNA and CDR2 YSLEER. V was pared by 3 bases and J by 4 bases, with 15 bases between. Here the CDR3 DNA reads TGCGCCAGCAGCCAGGCCCCCAGGGGCATCACTGAAGCTTTCTTT. Protein product: CASSQAPRGITEAFF.

Only one count was recorded for this clone. The genes are TRBV7-6 and TRBJ1-2; D may be TRBD1 (6 bases). V lost 4 bases and J 0 bases, leaving 12 bases between the germline ends. The CDR3 runs 15 residues. The germline V gene has CDR1 SGHVS and CDR2 FNYEAQ. This CDR3 is CASSSYEGANYGYTF. CDR3 nucleotides: TGTGCCAGCAGCTCCTACGAGGGGGCTAACTATGGCTACACCTTC.

This clone was counted only a few times. Written as DNA, the CDR3 is TGTGCCAGTAGTATTTCTCAGGGTCCTAATGAAAAACTGTTTTTT. Translating gives CASSISQGPNEKLFF. This chain joins TRBV19 and TRBJ1-4; D is perhaps TRBD1 (5 bases). Trimming cost V 3 bases and J 3 bases, with 11 bases left between them. The CDR3 is 15 amino acids. Germline CDR1 and CDR2: LNHDA and SQIVND (reference sequence). The variable domain in full, completed from reference TRBV19 and TRBJ1-4, reads DGGITQSPKYLFRKEGQNVTLSCEQNLNHDAMYWYRQDPGQGLRLIYYSQIVNDFQKGDIAEGYSVSREKKESFPLTVTSAQKNPTAFYLCASSISQGPNEKLFFGSGTQLSVL.

This clone was picked up one time. This sequence joins TRBV6-5 and TRBJ2-4, with TRBD1 matching 11 bases. With V trimmed by 2 bases and J by 4 bases, 4 bases remained unmatched. CDR1 MNHEY and CDR2 SVGAGI come from the germline V gene. The CDR3 runs 16 residues. CDR3 loop: CASSYVGTGGKNIQYF. CDR3 sequence (DNA): TGTGCCAGCAGTTACGTGGGGACAGGGGGTAAAAACATTCAGTACTTC.

The chain uses TRBV3-1 (or the pseudogene TRBV3-2) and TRBJ2-1, with unresolved D. The CDR3 is 18 amino acids. Germline V CDR1 and CDR2: LGHDT, YNNKEL (reference sequence). Deletions cut 2 bases from V and 8 bases from J, with 25 bases between. The CDR3 coding sequence is TGTGCCAGCAGCCAATTAGCTAAAATAGACCTCACGGAGCATGAGCAGTTCTTC. Its protein product is CASSQLAKIDLTEHEQFF.

The chain couples TRBV19 to TRBJ2-7, with D tentatively TRBD2 (5 bases). CDR3 length equals 15 residues. V was clipped by 1 base and J by 2 bases, with 12 bases between them. Germline CDR1 is LNHDA and CDR2 is SQIVND (reference sequence). The CDR3 reads CASSIGSGRAYEQYF. As DNA, the CDR3 is TGTGCCAGTAGTATAGGTTCGGGGAGAGCCTACGAGCAGTACTTC.

This clone was recorded only once. The chain uses TRBV14 and TRBJ2-2, with D uncertain. The V end was cut by 0 bases, the J end by 6 bases, with 11 bases between. The CDR3 loop spans 15 amino acids. The germline gives CDR1 SGHDN, CDR2 FVKESK. In DNA, the CDR3 is TGTGCCAGCAGCCAAGAAATTTTGAGGCCCGGGGAGCTGTTTTTT. The encoded protein is CASSQEILRPGELFF.

V and J are TRBV5-4 and TRBJ2-1; perhaps TRBD2 as D (6 bases). From germline, CDR1 is SGHNT and CDR2 YYREEE (reference sequence). Between the trimmed V and J ends, which lost 3 bases and 10 bases, there was a span of 23 bases. This CDR3 is built from 16 residues. This CDR3 is CASSSGASQGRKEQFF. Written as DNA, the CDR3 is TGTGCCAGCAGCTCGGGAGCTAGCCAGGGTAGAAAGGAGCAGTTCTTC.

The J gene is TRBJ1-1, the V gene TRBV20-1; D is perhaps TRBD1 (6 bases). The CDR3 loop spans 13 amino acids. With 3 bases removed from V and 0 bases from J, the gap between germline ends came to 8 bases. Germline-derived CDR1 and CDR2 are DFQATT and SNEGSKA (reference sequence). CDR3 bases: TGCAGTGCTAGTAGGGACATGAACACTGAAGCTTTCTTT. It yields the protein CSASRDMNTEAFF.

V and J are TRBV11-3 and TRBJ1-5, with D possibly matching TRBD1 (6 bases). The CDR3 consists of 13 residues. Germline V lookup: CDR1 SGHNT, CDR2 YENEEA. V was cut by 3 bases and J by 7 bases, with 10 bases left in between. The CDR3 spells CASSFFQGQPQHF. The DNA for the CDR3 is TGTGCCAGCAGCTTTTTTCAGGGGCAGCCCCAGCATTTT.

This clone has a handful of counts. This chain joins TRBV6-2 or TRBV6-3 and TRBJ2-7; 12 nucleotides match TRBD2. The V segment lost 2 bases and the J segment 7 bases; nucleotides outside the gene matches: 6. Per the germline V gene, CDR1 is MNHEY and CDR2 is SVGEGT. This CDR3 comprises 15 residues. The CDR3 loop reads CASSYGGLAGREQYF. The CDR3 region has the DNA TGTGCCAGCAGTTACGGCGGACTAGCGGGGAGGGAGCAGTACTTC.

The chain links TRBV19 to TRBJ1-1; 7 bases fit TRBD1. The CDR3 is 17 amino acids. CDR1 LNHDA and CDR2 SQIVND come from the germline V gene (reference sequence). Trimming at V came to 5 bases and at J to 0 bases, leaving 12 bases not matched to a gene. The CDR3, as DNA: TGTGCCAGTAGTCACCGTGGATTCGGACAGGTGAACACTGAAGCTTTCTTT. This translates into CASSHRGFGQVNTEAFF.

The chain combines TRBV19 with TRBJ2-2; maybe TRBD2 (5 bases). The CDR3 runs 16 residues. Germline lookup yields CDR1 LNHDA and CDR2 SQIVND (reference sequence). Trimming stripped 6 bases from V and 2 bases from J, with 16 bases between. The CDR3 region is CASRSPSGTNTGELFF. Written as DNA, the CDR3 is TGTGCCAGTAGATCACCAAGCGGTACCAACACCGGGGAGCTGTTTTTT.

This clone was detected only once. The gene calls are TRBV5-1 and TRBJ1-1; 7 bases line up with TRBD1. This CDR3 has 16 amino acids. J gave up 1 base and V 0 bases, and 6 bases lay outside the gene matches. Germline CDR1 reads SGHRS; CDR2 reads YFSETQ. CDR3 nucleotides: TGCGCCAGCAGCTTGGCCCCGACAGGGAAGAACACTGAAGCTTTCTTT. Translating it yields CASSLAPTGKNTEAFF. Full variable domain (outside the CDR3, taken from reference TRBV5-1 and TRBJ1-1): KAGVTQTPRYLIKTRGQQVTLSCSPISGHRSVSWYQQTPGQGLQFLFEYFSETQRNKGNFPGRFSGRQFSNSRSEMNVSTLELGDSALYLCASSLAPTGKNTEAFFGQGTRLTVV.

The chain couples TRBV19 to TRBJ2-7, with D possibly being TRBD1 (6 bases). The germline CDR1 and CDR2 sequences are LNHDA and SQIVND (reference sequence). The CDR3 is 11 residues long. V lost 5 bases, J lost 13 bases, and 15 bases lay in between. The CDR3 protein is CASSEGQRSYF. CDR3 DNA: TGTGCCAGTAGTGAAGGACAGCGTTCATACTTC.

The rearrangement joins TRBV21-1 to TRBJ1-5. TRBV21-1 is a known pseudogene. The CDR3 consists of 14 residues. CDR3 amino acids: CATIPGGRNQPQHF. Here the CDR3 DNA reads TGTGCCACCATACCGGGGGGCCGCAATCAGCCCCAGCATTTT.